The 5 T cell receptor beta chains reported below all come from one sample, sequenced in a study of shared clonotypes between healthy human individuals. Only in-frame clones appear in the TCRdb table, and some are missing; sequencing was by immunoSEQ multiplex PCR. The sample records 2.5 million or so clones, about 92% being singletons. Sequencing was carried out using naive CD4+ T cells sorted from blood. Subset denoted: CD45RA+ positively selected. The origin of the receptors is a man aged 18-30 years in good health.

The chain carries TRBV5-8 and TRBJ1-5; D is perhaps TRBD1 (6 bases). The CDR3 extends over 15 amino acids. CDR1 is SGHTS, CDR2 YDEGEE, per germline. V lost 1 base and J lost 3, with 11 bases in between. CDR3 region: CASSLPGTLNQPQHF. CDR3 sequence (DNA): TGTGCCAGCAGCTTGCCGGGGACACTCAATCAGCCCCAGCATTTT. The full variable domain, in which reference TRBV5-8 and TRBJ1-5 provide the parts outside the CDR3, is EAGVTQSPTHLIKTRGQQATLRCSPISGHTSVYWYQQALGLGLQFLLWYDEGEERNRGNFPPRFSGRQFPNYSSELNVNALELEDSALYLCASSLPGTLNQPQHFGDGTRLSIL.

V and J are TRBV6-1 and TRBJ2-1; D may be TRBD2 (6 bases). V dropped 6 bases and J dropped 4 bases, with 16 bases sitting between them. This CDR3 is built from 15 residues. CDR1 is MNHNS, CDR2 SASEGT, per germline. CDR3 in amino acids: CASREGSGPYNEQFF. The CDR3 nucleotides are TGTGCCAGCAGGGAGGGGAGCGGGCCTTACAATGAGCAGTTCTTC.

This rearrangement joins TRBV2 to TRBJ2-2; a weak D match, TRBD1 (5 bases). Trimming took off 5 bases at V and 5 bases at J, with 9 bases between the two ends. Germline V gene sequence: CDR1 SNHLY, CDR2 FYNNEI. The CDR3 extends over 13 amino acids. The CDR3 loop reads CASSIRETGELFF. The CDR3 DNA is TGTGCCAGCAGTATCAGGGAAACCGGGGAGCTGTTTTTT.

A word on this clone: This specimen includes other DNA sequences encoding the same CDR3. The CDR3 loop reads CASSGGTEAFF. CDR3 sequence (DNA): TGCGCCAGCTCGGGTGGCACTGAAGCTTTCTTT. This sequence joins TRBV10-2 and TRBJ1-1; D gene unclear. Germline V gene lookup returns CDR1 WSHSY and CDR2 SAAADI. CDR3 size: 11 residues. V was cut by 8 bases and J by 4 bases, with 8 bases left in between.

As concerns this clone: The same CDR3 can be traced to other DNA sequences in this sample. This sequence joins TRBV6-5 and TRBJ2-7; 7 bases are a match to TRBD2. The V gene's germline CDR1 is MNHEY and CDR2 SVGAGI. The CDR3 spans 15 residues. V was pared by 0 bases and J by 2 bases, with 4 bases of the junction left unmatched. The CDR3 nucleotides are TGTGCCAGCAGTTACTCGGGGGGGAGCCCCTACGAGCAGTACTTC. Translation: CASSYSGGSPYEQYF.